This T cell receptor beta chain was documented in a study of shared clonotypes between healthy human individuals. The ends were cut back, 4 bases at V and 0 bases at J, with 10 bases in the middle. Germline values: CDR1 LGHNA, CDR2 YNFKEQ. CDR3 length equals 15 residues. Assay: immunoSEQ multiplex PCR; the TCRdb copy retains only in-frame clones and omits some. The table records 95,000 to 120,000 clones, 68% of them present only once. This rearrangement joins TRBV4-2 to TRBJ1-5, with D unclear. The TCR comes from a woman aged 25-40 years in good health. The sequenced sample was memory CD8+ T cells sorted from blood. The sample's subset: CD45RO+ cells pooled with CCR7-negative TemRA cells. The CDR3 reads CASSPNHYSNQPQHF. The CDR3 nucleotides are TGTGCCAGCAGCCCCAACCACTATAGCAATCAGCCCCAGCATTTT.